This T cell receptor beta chain was sequenced during a study of cytomegalovirus exposure and HLA in healthy donors. Study results and limitations: Under in vitro conditions, a few CMV-associated chains were confirmed as specific for CMV antigens.

It was with 60 Vbeta and 13 Jbeta primers that the PCR ran. Measured with immunoSEQ multiplex PCR; TCRdb has only the in-frame clones, and not every one. The table for this sample gives 85,000 to 110,000 clones. On this clone: Its antigen is still unknown.

Between the trimmed V and J ends, which lost 1 base and 1 base, there was a span of 11 bases. Germline V CDR1 and CDR2: SGHVS, FNYEAQ. The CDR3 consists of 15 residues. Sequenced sample: PBMCs. The TCR originated in a man aged 40-49 years in good health and CMV-seronegative. The gene calls are TRBV7-6 and TRBJ2-7; possibly TRBD1 for D (6 bases). The CDR3: CASSLGDRTSYEQYF. CDR3 nucleotides: TGTGCCAGCAGCTTAGGCGACAGGACTTCCTACGAGCAGTACTTC.